This T cell receptor beta chain was recovered during a study of blood T cell repertoires in COVID-19. Study context: Sources were T cells, B-cell-depleted T cells, or PBMCs; the material itself was cDNA or gDNA.

Original handling: How many nucleated cells were present was estimated from reference gene primer amplification. The table came from immunoSEQ multiplex PCR; TCRdb's copy has only in-frame clones and leaves some out. V and J calls and clone size follow that table, whereas D and trimming were derived from the DNA. Of approximately 100,000 clones in the sample, over 80% were seen once. This CDR3 spans 15 amino acids. With V trimmed by 3 bases and J by 4 bases, 2 bases remained unmatched. From germline, CDR1 is SGHTA and CDR2 FQGNSA. The sequencing input was peripheral blood. This chain joins TRBV7-2 and TRBJ2-1; 11 bases align to TRBD2. This sequence was found in a man in his fifties with active COVID-19. CDR3 nucleotide sequence: TGTGCCAGCAGCTTCGGGACTAGCGGTTACAATGAGCAGTTCTTC. Translating it yields CASSFGTSGYNEQFF.